This T cell receptor (beta chain) was found in a study of blood T cell repertoires in COVID-19. The CDR3 length is 15 residues. Per the germline V gene, CDR1 is GTSNPN and CDR2 is SVGIG (reference sequence). V was clipped by 4 bases and J by 3 bases, with 16 bases between them. Participants spanned ages about 18 to 95 years and resided in roughly 26 US areas. Participant-reported clinical history was the basis for cohort assignment. Measured with immunoSEQ multiplex PCR; TCRdb has only the in-frame clones, and not every one. The sample lists roughly 250,000 clones, about 87% seen once, with 1.5% to 2% in the top ten.

The specimen was PBMCs or T cells enriched from blood (not recorded which). This chain uses TRBV30 with TRBJ1-5, with TRBD1 as a possible D gene (6 bases). This clonotype originated in a woman aged 45-59 years who had recovered from COVID-19. The CDR3 is CAWTRGGGDNQPQHF. The CDR3 DNA is TGTGCCTGGACCCGGGGAGGGGGTGACAATCAGCCCCAGCATTTT.